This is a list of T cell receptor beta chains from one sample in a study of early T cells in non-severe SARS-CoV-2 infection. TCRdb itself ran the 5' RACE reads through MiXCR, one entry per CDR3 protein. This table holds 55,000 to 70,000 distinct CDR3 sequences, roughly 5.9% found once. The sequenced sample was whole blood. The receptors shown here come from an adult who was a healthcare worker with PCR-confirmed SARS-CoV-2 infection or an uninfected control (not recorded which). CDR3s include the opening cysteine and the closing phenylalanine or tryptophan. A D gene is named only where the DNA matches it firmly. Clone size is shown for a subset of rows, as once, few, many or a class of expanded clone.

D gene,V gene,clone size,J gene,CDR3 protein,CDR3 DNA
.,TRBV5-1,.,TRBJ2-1,CASSSLRRSDNEQFF,TGCGCCAGCAGCTCGTTGAGGAGGAGTGACAATGAGCAGTTCTTC
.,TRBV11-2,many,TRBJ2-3,CASSLETTLDTQYF,TGTGCCAGCAGCTTAGAAACCACTTTAGATACGCAGTATTTT
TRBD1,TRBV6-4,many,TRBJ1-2,CASSEQGGVSGYTF,TGTGCCAGCAGCGAACAGGGGGGAGTCTCTGGCTACACCTTC
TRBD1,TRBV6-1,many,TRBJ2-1,CASTWDRGIEQFF,TGTGCCAGCACCTGGGACAGGGGGATTGAGCAGTTCTTC
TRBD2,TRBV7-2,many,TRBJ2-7,CASSLPAGGPSYEQYF,TGTGCCAGCAGCTTACCAGCGGGAGGCCCCTCCTACGAGCAGTACTTC
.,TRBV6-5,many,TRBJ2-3,CASSRGTRQGTDTQYF,TGTGCCAGCAGTCGTGGGACCCGGCAGGGCACAGATACGCAGTATTTT
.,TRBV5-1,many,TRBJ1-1,CASRAINTEAFF,TGCGCCAGCAGAGCTATCAACACTGAAGCTTTCTTT
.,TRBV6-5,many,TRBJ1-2,CASSPPRFHGYTF,TGTGCCAGCAGCCCACCTAGGTTCCATGGCTACACCTTC
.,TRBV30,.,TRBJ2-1,CAWSHSSESRNEQFF,TGTGCCTGGAGCCACTCTAGTGAGTCCCGCAATGAGCAGTTCTTC
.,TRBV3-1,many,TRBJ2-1,CASSQPSGATNYNEQFF,TGTGCCAGCAGCCAGCCCTCGGGCGCAACTAATTACAATGAGCAGTTCTTC
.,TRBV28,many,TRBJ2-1,CASSDQARPNEQFF,TGTGCCAGCAGTGACCAAGCCAGACCAAATGAGCAGTTCTTC
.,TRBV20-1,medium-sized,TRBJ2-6,CSAQARGGAGANVLTF,TGCAGTGCCCAAGCAAGAGGGGGAGCTGGGGCCAACGTCCTGACTTTC
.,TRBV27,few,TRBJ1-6,CASSFRGSPLHF,TGTGCCAGCAGTTTTAGGGGTTCACCCCTCCACTTT
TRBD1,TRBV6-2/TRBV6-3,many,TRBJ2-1,CASCETGTVNEQFF,TGTGCCAGCTGCGAGACCGGGACAGTCAATGAGCAGTTCTTC
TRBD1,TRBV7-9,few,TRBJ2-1,CASREAGGIFNEQFF,TGTGCCAGCAGGGAGGCAGGGGGCATTTTCAATGAGCAGTTCTTC
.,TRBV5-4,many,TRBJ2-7,CASSRNRVYEQYF,TGTGCCAGCAGCCGTAACAGGGTCTACGAGCAGTACTTC
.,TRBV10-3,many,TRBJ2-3,CATRLKDTQYF,TGTGCCACCAGACTTAAAGATACGCAGTATTTT